The 31 T cell receptor beta chains presented below share a single source sample, sequenced in a study of tissue T cells after allogeneic stem cell transplantation. Sequenced by immunoSEQ multiplex PCR; TCRdb stores in-frame clones only, minus some. The sample records nearly 10,000 clones, over 50% being singletons. Source: tissue from the stomach, taken at autopsy. Receptors were obtained from a male donor aged 60 or older with lung cancer.

The V gene is TRBV24-1, the J gene TRBJ2-3, with 8 bases identical to TRBD2. After removal of 4 bases from V and 7 bases from J, the junction contained 15 bases not matched to a gene. The length of the CDR3 is 17 residues. Looked up from germline, CDR1 is KGHDR and CDR2 is SFDVKD. The CDR3 DNA is TGTGCCACCAGTGACCCCACCGGGGGGGAGGCACTTCATACGCAGTATTTT. It is translated as CATSDPTGGEALHTQYF.

The CDR3 DNA is TGCGCCAGCAGCCCCCGTAGCGGGAGCACAGATACGCAGTATTTT. This translates into CASSPRSGSTDTQYF. This chain uses TRBV4-1 with TRBJ2-3; 7 bases are a match to TRBD2. V gave up 4 bases and J gave up 0 bases; unmatched junction bases: 4. The CDR3 extends over 15 amino acids. The germline V gene has CDR1 MGHRA and CDR2 YSYEKL.

V gene TRBV6-5 combines with J gene TRBJ2-2; a weak D match, TRBD1 (5 bases). Deletions cut 5 bases from V and 8 bases from J, with 18 bases between. The CDR3 is 15 amino acids. Germline values: CDR1 MNHEY, CDR2 SVGAGI. The CDR3 coding sequence is TGTGCCAGCAGTAGACGACAGCTAGAGGTGGGGGAGCTGTTTTTT. This gives the protein CASSRRQLEVGELFF.

The chain carries TRBV4-3 and TRBJ2-5; tentatively, D is TRBD2 (5 bases). Germline V gives CDR1 LGHNA, CDR2 YSLEER. The CDR3 runs 14 residues. Trimming stripped 4 bases from V and 5 bases from J, with 14 bases between. The CDR3 sequence is CASSPTTVGETQYF. The DNA for the CDR3 is TGCGCCAGCAGCCCGACTACCGTCGGGGAGACCCAGTACTTC.

This clone ranks as medium-sized. The same CDR3 arises from other DNA sequences in this sample as well. The J gene is TRBJ1-4, the V gene TRBV3-1 (or the pseudogene TRBV3-2), with 7 bases fitting TRBD1. Trimming cost V 4 bases and J 5 bases; bases outside gene matches: 7. Germline CDR1 and CDR2: LGHDT and YNNKEL (reference sequence). This CDR3 has 15 residues. CDR3 loop: CASSPLGTDNEKLFF. The CDR3 bases are TGTGCCAGCAGCCCTTTGGGGACAGACAATGAAAAACTGTTTTTT.

This chain connects TRBV5-1 to TRBJ2-1, with a possible D match to TRBD1 (5 bases). The CDR3 covers 13 residues. Trimming left V 4 bases short and J 8 bases short, with 13 bases between. Germline V lookup: CDR1 SGHRS, CDR2 YFSETQ. CDR3 in DNA: TGCGCCAGCAGCAACCAACAGGTCTATGAGCAGTTCTTC. It specifies CASSNQQVYEQFF.

The genes are TRBV9 and TRBJ2-2, with D unresolved. The germline gives CDR1 SGDLS, CDR2 YYNGEE. The CDR3 sequence is 12 residues long. V was shortened by 4 bases and J by 6 bases, with 7 bases between the two germline ends. DNA for the CDR3: TGTGCCAGCAGCCAGAAGGCCGGGGAGCTGTTTTTT. Its translation: CASSQKAGELFF.

This clone was seen a few times. The chain joins TRBV18 to TRBJ1-5, with D possibly matching TRBD1 (5 bases). The germline CDR1 and CDR2 sequences are KGHSH and LQKENI. V lost 4 bases and J lost 5, with 12 bases in between. The CDR3 is made up of 14 amino acids. CDR3 in amino acids: CASSLLDRDQPQHF. The CDR3 coding sequence is TGTGCCAGCTCACTACTAGACAGAGATCAGCCCCAGCATTTT.

The V gene is TRBV6-2 or TRBV6-3, the J gene TRBJ2-7; D call uncertain. CDR1 is MNHEY and CDR2 is SVGEGT in the germline V gene. Trimming took off 2 bases at V and 4 bases at J, with 12 bases between the two ends. The CDR3 loop spans 14 amino acids. CDR3 nucleotides: TGTGCCAGCAGTTACACGGATCGGTTTTACGAGCAGTACTTC. It yields the protein CASSYTDRFYEQYF.

This sequence joins TRBV7-9 and TRBJ2-3, with 8 bases matching TRBD2. The V gene end was trimmed by 4 bases and the J gene end by 7 bases; junction bases not matched to a gene: 10. This CDR3 comprises 15 residues. The germline gives CDR1 SEHNR, CDR2 FQNEAQ (reference sequence). The CDR3 sequence: CASSSPGLAGNTQYF. CDR3 coding DNA: TGTGCCAGCAGCTCACCCGGTCTAGCGGGCAATACGCAGTATTTT. Full variable domain (rest looked up from reference TRBV7-9 and TRBJ2-3): DTGVSQNPRHKITKRGQNVTFRCDPISEHNRLYWYRQTLGQGPEFLTYFQNEAQLEKSRLLSDRFSAERPKGSFSTLEIQRTEQGDSAMYLCASSSPGLAGNTQYFGPGTRLTVL.

J is TRBJ1-2 and V is TRBV27; D gene uncertain. The ends were cut back, 5 bases at V and 4 bases at J, with 11 bases in the middle. The length of the CDR3 is 13 residues. Germline CDR1 and CDR2: MNHEY and SMNVEV (reference sequence). CDR3 in amino acids: CASSKEGRYGYTF. For the CDR3, the DNA is TGTGCCAGCAGTAAAGAGGGTCGCTATGGCTACACCTTC.

Only one count was recorded for this clone. The V and J genes are TRBV4-3 and TRBJ2-4; possible D gene TRBD2, 5 bases. The CDR3 has 21 amino acids. Trimming removed 2 bases at V and 2 bases at J, with 28 bases between. Germline-derived CDR1 and CDR2 are LGHNA and YSLEER. The CDR3 here is CASSQTPPSLTRGRTKNIQYF. The DNA for the CDR3 is TGCGCCAGCAGCCAAACCCCCCCCTCCCTCACTAGAGGAAGAACCAAAAACATTCAGTACTTC.

By share, this clone ranks as hyperexpanded. The chain has TRBV19 and TRBJ2-3, with TRBD2 matching 8 bases. Trimming took 6 bases from V and 5 from J; bases not matched to a gene: 4. CDR1 and CDR2 (germline): LNHDA, SQIVND (reference sequence). CDR3 size: 13 residues. The CDR3 here is CASSGRGQDTQYF. CDR3 nucleotides: TGTGCCAGTAGCGGGAGGGGTCAAGATACGCAGTATTTT.

The V gene is TRBV6-2 or TRBV6-3, the J gene TRBJ2-2, with D unresolved. The V end was cut by 6 bases, the J end by 3 bases, with 14 bases between. The CDR3 totals 15 residues. Germline V gene sequence: CDR1 MNHEY, CDR2 SVGEGT. The CDR3 DNA follows: TGTGCCAGCAGCCCCCTAGGGCTGGACACCGGGGAGCTGTTTTTT. Its protein product is CASSPLGLDTGELFF.

This clone has more than one count but fewer than ten. This chain joins TRBV21-1 and TRBJ1-5; the table calls TRBD1, which could not be checked here. TRBV21-1 is annotated as a pseudogene. The length of the CDR3 is 17 residues. CDR3 residues: CASRIGQAEHSNQPQHF. CDR3 sequence (DNA): TGTGCCAGCAGAATAGGACAGGCTGAACATAGCAATCAGCCCCAGCATTTT.

This sequence joins TRBV29-1 and TRBJ1-2; TRBD1 agrees at 9 bases. The CDR3 is made up of 15 amino acids. Germline CDR1 SQVTM, CDR2 ANQGSEA. The ends lost 3 bases at V and 4 bases at J; junction bases unmatched: 9. This CDR3 reads CSVEGTGSLSYGYTF. In DNA, the CDR3 is TGCAGCGTTGAGGGGACAGGGTCATTGAGCTATGGCTACACCTTC.

This clone showed up just a few times. This specimen includes other DNA sequences encoding the same CDR3. The chain combines TRBV7-3 with TRBJ2-3; the D gene is possibly TRBD2 (6 bases). Trimming pared 0 bases from V and 3 bases from J, leaving 7 bases between. In germline, CDR1 is SGHTA, CDR2 FQGTGA. This CDR3 comprises 14 residues. The CDR3 is CASSLTAGTDTQYF. Written as DNA, the CDR3 is TGTGCCAGCAGCTTAACGGCGGGAACAGATACGCAGTATTTT.

CDR3 sequence (DNA): TGTGCCAGTAAGGGTCGGCAGGGTCGCATGAGCAATCAGCCCCAGCATTTT. This codes for CASKGRQGRMSNQPQHF. This chain uses TRBV19 with TRBJ1-5; D is possibly TRBD1 (5 bases). V shed 7 bases and J shed 1 base, with 20 bases lying between them. The CDR3 totals 17 residues. Germline V lookup: CDR1 LNHDA, CDR2 SQIVND (reference sequence).

The rearrangement uses TRBV11-3 and TRBJ2-7; the match to TRBD2 covers 7 bases. CDR3 length: 15 residues. The ends lost 1 base at V and 3 bases at J; junction bases unmatched: 6. Germline-derived CDR1 and CDR2 are SGHNT and YENEEA. The CDR3 loop is CASSLASGANYEQYF. DNA for the CDR3: TGTGCCAGCAGCTTAGCCAGCGGGGCTAACTACGAGCAGTACTTC.

CDR3 DNA: TGCGCCAGCAGCCAAGATACATTTACTGGCTACACCTTC. Translating gives CASSQDTFTGYTF. The V call is TRBV4-3, the J call TRBJ1-2, with D unresolved. Germline V gene data show CDR1 as LGHNA and CDR2 as YSLEER. V lost 0 bases, J lost 7 bases, and 9 bases lay in between. This CDR3 is 13 amino acids long.

V gene TRBV2 combines with J gene TRBJ2-1; D not certain. Germline V lookup: CDR1 SNHLY, CDR2 FYNNEI. V was cut by 2 bases and J by 12 bases, with 11 bases left in between. The CDR3 is made up of 12 amino acids. CDR3 region: CASSEHRSGQFF. The CDR3 DNA sequence: TGTGCCAGCAGTGAACACCGCTCCGGGCAGTTCTTC. The full variable domain, its missing parts supplied by reference TRBV2 and TRBJ2-1, is EPEVTQTPSHQVTQMGQEVILRCVPISNHLYFYWYRQILGQKVEFLVSFYNNEISEKSEIFDDQFSVERPDGSNFTLKIRSTKLEDSAMYFCASSEHRSGQFFGPGTRLTVL.

This chain connects TRBV7-2 to TRBJ2-1, with D possibly TRBD1 on 5 matching bases. The CDR3 is made up of 15 amino acids. V lost 5 bases, J lost 6 bases, and 17 bases lay in between. Germline V gene data show CDR1 as SGHTA and CDR2 as FQGNSA. In DNA, the CDR3 is TGTGCCAGCAGCCTACAGGATAGAATTGGCAATGAGCAGTTCTTC. It codes for CASSLQDRIGNEQFF.

This clone showed up just a few times. The gene calls are TRBV27 and TRBJ2-1; 7 bases agree with TRBD1. Germline V gives CDR1 MNHEY, CDR2 SMNVEV (reference sequence). V shed 6 bases, J shed 0 bases, and the junction held 5 bases outside the gene matches. The CDR3 runs to 15 residues. The CDR3 DNA is TGTGCCAGCAGGACGGGACAGAACTCCTACAATGAGCAGTTCTTC. It codes for CASRTGQNSYNEQFF.

This clone was seen only a few times. The genes are TRBV21-1 and TRBJ2-7; the table's TRBD2 call for D was not verified on the DNA. TRBV21-1 is an annotated pseudogene. The CDR3 extends over 20 amino acids. This CDR3 is CASSKGRGQDGLAEPYEQYF. The CDR3 bases are TGTGCCAGCAGCAAAGGGAGGGGACAGGATGGACTAGCGGAGCCCTACGAGCAGTACTTC.

The chain employs TRBV7-2 and TRBJ2-7; 12 bases are a match to TRBD2. Unmatched junction bases numbered 8, after V lost 5 bases and J lost 3 bases. The CDR3 extends over 16 amino acids. Per germline, CDR1 SGHTA and CDR2 FQGNSA. As DNA, the CDR3 is TGTGCCAGCAGCCTTAACGCGGGACTAGCGGGCTACGAGCAGTACTTC. Translation: CASSLNAGLAGYEQYF. Full variable domain (outside the CDR3, taken from reference TRBV7-2 and TRBJ2-7): GAGVSQSPSNKVTEKGKDVELRCDPISGHTALYWYRQSLGQGLEFLIYFQGNSAPDKSGLPSDRFSAERTGGSVSTLTIQRTQQEDSAVYLCASSLNAGLAGYEQYFGPGTRLTVT.

The chain is built from TRBV27 and TRBJ1-1; TRBD1 aligns across 8 bases. The V gene end was trimmed by 5 bases and the J gene end by 1 base; junction bases not matched to a gene: 18. Germline lookup yields CDR1 MNHEY and CDR2 SMNVEV (reference sequence). The CDR3 extends over 19 amino acids. The CDR3 loop reads CASSPGTGGQTYRNTEAFF. DNA of the CDR3: TGTGCCAGCAGTCCGGGGACAGGAGGGCAAACATATCGGAACACTGAAGCTTTCTTT.

CDR3 region: CASSEGTSGKPYEQYF. CDR3 bases: TGTGCCAGCAGCGAGGGGACTAGCGGGAAGCCCTACGAGCAGTACTTC. The gene calls are TRBV9 and TRBJ2-7; TRBD2 aligns across 13 bases. J was trimmed by 2 bases and V by 3 bases; bases with no gene match: 5. Germline loops: CDR1 SGDLS, CDR2 YYNGEE. CDR3 size: 16 residues.

This rearrangement joins TRBV9 to TRBJ1-4; D possibly corresponds to TRBD1 (5 bases). V was shortened by 3 bases and J by 7 bases, with 16 bases between the two germline ends. CDR1 is SGDLS and CDR2 is YYNGEE in the germline V gene. The CDR3 has 15 residues. The CDR3 DNA follows: TGTGCCAGCAGCGACCGACGGCAGGGAGGTGAAAAACTGTTTTTT. Translated, it gives CASSDRRQGGEKLFF.

On this clone: The same CDR3 is also encoded by other DNA sequences in this sample. The rearrangement joins TRBV10-3 to TRBJ2-7; D gene unclear. The CDR3 length is 13 residues. Trimming pared 0 bases from V and 4 bases from J, leaving 7 bases between. The germline CDR1 and CDR2 sequences are ENHRY and SYGVKD. The DNA for the CDR3 is TGTGCCATCAGTGAGTCGTCCCCATACGAGCAGTACTTC. The encoded protein is CAISESSPYEQYF.

This clone is categorized as medium-sized. This rearrangement joins TRBV6-1 to TRBJ1-6; D possibly corresponds to TRBD1 (6 bases). The germline gives CDR1 MNHNS, CDR2 SASEGT. The CDR3 totals 15 residues. The V and J ends lost 2 bases and 5 bases respectively, with 10 bases between them. CDR3 in DNA: TGTGCCAGCAGTGAACTGTCAGGGGATAATTCACCCCTCCACTTT. Translating gives CASSELSGDNSPLHF.

J is TRBJ2-7 and V is TRBV20-1, with a possible D match to TRBD2 (6 bases). Germline CDR1 DFQATT, CDR2 SNEGSKA (reference sequence). V was trimmed by 3 bases and J by 3 bases, leaving 15 bases between them. CDR3 length: 14 residues. The CDR3 sequence: CSASKSGDLYEQYF. CDR3 in DNA: TGCAGTGCTAGTAAGTCGGGAGACCTCTACGAGCAGTACTTC.